Following are 5 T cell receptor beta chains from one sample sequenced in a study of CD8 T cells in Susac syndrome. A quantity of about 0.5 to 1 ug RNA underwent reverse transcription using random hexamers. In TCRdb, the immunoSEQ multiplex PCR reads were re-called with MiXCR into one record per CDR3 protein. The table shows 330,000 or so distinct CDR3 sequences, with 89% occurring only once. Material for sequencing was CD8+ T cells from PBMCs. All receptors derive from a human donor with multiple sclerosis.

The chain recombines TRBV19 with TRBJ2-7, with D uncertain. The CDR3 totals 12 residues. V lost 6 bases and J 5 bases, leaving 11 bases between the germline ends. The germline V gene has CDR1 LNHDA and CDR2 SQIVND (reference sequence). The DNA for the CDR3 is TGTGCCAGTAGGGACGAAGCCAACGAGCAGTACTTC. Encoded protein: CASRDEANEQYF.

The chain has TRBV7-9 and TRBJ2-1; the D gene could be TRBD1 or TRBD2 (6 bases each). The germline gives CDR1 SEHNR, CDR2 FQNEAQ (reference sequence). This CDR3 has 13 amino acids. V lost 8 bases and J 10 bases, leaving 18 bases between the germline ends. CDR3 in DNA: TGTGCCAGCCGGGGGCGGGCGGATTACGAGCAGTTCTTC. Translation gives CASRGRADYEQFF.

V gene TRBV3-1 combines with J gene TRBJ1-1; D ambiguous. The CDR3 runs to 14 residues. Germline lookup yields CDR1 LGHDT and CDR2 YNNKEL (reference sequence). V lost 4 bases and J lost 6, with 15 bases in between. The CDR3 sequence is CASSLRTGYAEAFF. CDR3 nucleotides: TGTGCCAGCAGCCTTAGGACTGGGTACGCTGAAGCTTTCTTT.

The CDR3, as DNA: TGTGCCAGCAGCATAGGGGCGGGGGAGCAGTTCTTC. Amino acid sequence: CASSIGAGEQFF. This chain joins TRBV4-2 and TRBJ2-1, with TRBD2 as a possible D gene (6 bases). Germline V lookup: CDR1 LGHNA, CDR2 YNFKEQ. Trimming took 5 bases from V and 10 from J, leaving 12 bases between them. The CDR3 spans 12 residues.

The chain employs TRBV29-1 and TRBJ1-1, with D unresolved. The germline V and J ends were trimmed by 7 bases and 4 bases, with 13 bases remaining between them. Germline lookup yields CDR1 SQVTM and CDR2 ANQGSEA. There are 12 residues in the CDR3. As DNA, the CDR3 is TGCAGCGCATCAGGTTTGGGCACTGAAGCTTTCTTT. It codes for CSASGLGTEAFF.